Listed here is a single T cell receptor beta chain. Its antigen is unknown. This CDR3 comprises 14 residues. The V and J ends lost 0 bases and 2 bases respectively, with 8 bases between them. In germline, CDR1 is SGHRS, CDR2 YFSETQ. Assay: immunoSEQ multiplex PCR; the TCRdb copy retains only in-frame clones and omits some. The sample contains under 140,000 clones, roughly 92% of which appear only once. Investigators merged groups given second doses at roughly 4 or roughly 12 weeks. The data originate from a study of T cell responses to AZD1222 COVID-19 vaccine. Notes on the study in general: Nearly half of spike-specific TCRs reportedly target unmutated variant regions. Donors skewed white British and female; clonal diversity was possibly underestimated.

This specimen was peripheral blood, taken 28 days after the second AZD1222 dose. This TCR was sampled from an adult who received the AZD1222 COVID-19 vaccine. This chain joins TRBV5-1 and TRBJ1-1, with D tentatively TRBD1 (6 bases). Here the CDR3 reads CASSLVGGNTEAFF. In DNA, the CDR3 is TGCGCCAGCAGCTTGGTAGGGGGAAACACTGAAGCTTTCTTT.